These 4 T cell receptor beta chains originate from one sample sequenced in a study of blood T cell repertoires in COVID-19 (dated by TCRdb to 2018 to 2021). The receptor library was made with the immunoSEQ multiplex PCR assay. In TCRdb, the immuneACCESS table is reduced to in-frame sequences with V and J assigned. These tables do not hold every clone; where another copy was compared, an unresolved V gene accounts for under half, and the others remain unexplained. The sample data list roughly 68,000 clones, and over 75% of these were observed just once. Jointly, the top ten make up roughly 7% of the sample. Sequencing used peripheral blood. These receptors all come from a man aged 50 to 60 with active COVID-19.

V and J are TRBV18 and TRBJ2-5; the D is unclear. Germline values: CDR1 KGHSH, CDR2 LQKENI. V was cut by 3 bases and J by 3 bases, with 8 bases left in between. This CDR3 comprises 13 residues. DNA of the CDR3: TGTGCCAGCTCACCTTCTCTAGAAGAGACCCAGTACTTC. As protein: CASSPSLEETQYF.

DNA of the CDR3: TGTGCCAGCAGCCTTCTTCACGCGGGTGTCCGTTCAATAAGCTCCTACAATGAGCAGTTCTTC. This translates into CASSLLHAGVRSISSYNEQFF. The chain couples TRBV3-1 (or the pseudogene TRBV3-2) to TRBJ2-1; TRBD2 is a possible D gene (5 bases). The germline CDR1 and CDR2 sequences are LGHDT and YNNKEL (reference sequence). Deletions cut 4 bases from V and 0 bases from J, with 28 bases between. This CDR3 is 21 amino acids long.

The gene calls are TRBV7-8 and TRBJ2-1, with 8 bases lining up with TRBD2. The germline CDR1 and CDR2 sequences are SGHVS and FQNEAQ. The CDR3 loop spans 15 amino acids. V lost 1 base to trimming and J lost 2 bases; unmatched junction nucleotides: 1. The CDR3 DNA reads as TGTGCCAGCAGCTTAGGCGGGGGGACCTACAATGAGCAGTTCTTC. It specifies CASSLGGGTYNEQFF.

The chain is built from TRBV9 and TRBJ2-1; 7 bases line up with TRBD2. The CDR3 consists of 14 residues. Germline-derived CDR1 and CDR2 are SGDLS and YYNGEE. V dropped 1 base and J dropped 14; count of bases not matched to a gene: 12. The CDR3 loop reads CASSVLAEPRVKFF. CDR3 nucleotides: TGTGCCAGCAGCGTACTAGCGGAACCCCGGGTGAAGTTCTTC.